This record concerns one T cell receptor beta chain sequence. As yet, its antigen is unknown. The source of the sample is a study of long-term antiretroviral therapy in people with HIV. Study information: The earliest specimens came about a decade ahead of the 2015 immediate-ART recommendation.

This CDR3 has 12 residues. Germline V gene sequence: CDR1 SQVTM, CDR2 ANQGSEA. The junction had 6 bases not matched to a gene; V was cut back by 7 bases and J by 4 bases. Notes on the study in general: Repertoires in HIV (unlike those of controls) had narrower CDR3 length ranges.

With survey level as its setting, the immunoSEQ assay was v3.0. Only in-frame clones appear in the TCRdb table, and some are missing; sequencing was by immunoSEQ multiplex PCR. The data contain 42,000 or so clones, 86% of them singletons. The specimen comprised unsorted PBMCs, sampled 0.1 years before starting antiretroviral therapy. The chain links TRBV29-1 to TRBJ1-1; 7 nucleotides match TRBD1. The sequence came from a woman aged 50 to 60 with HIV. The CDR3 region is CSGRTGGTEAFF. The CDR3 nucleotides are TGCAGCGGACGGACAGGTGGCACTGAAGCTTTCTTT.